This entry lists 15 T cell receptor beta chains sequenced from one sample in a study of Ad26.COV2.S vaccination and SARS-CoV-2 variants. Sequenced by immunoSEQ multiplex PCR; TCRdb stores in-frame clones only, minus some. This sample carries roughly 450,000 clones, 90% of them seen once, and the ten largest clones take 10% to 15%. Treatment in this sample: about 20 received Ad26.COV2.S at low or high dose, single or two shots; roughly five received placebo; per-sample allocation not given. Day 63 after the first vaccine or placebo injection was the time point for sampling. The source was peripheral blood, collected in a trial of Ad26.COV2.S vaccine versus placebo. Source of these receptors: a person between 18 and 59 years old who received the Ad26.COV2.S COVID-19 vaccine or a placebo.

This clone was recorded only once. V usage is TRBV14 and J usage is TRBJ2-7, with 8 bases that match TRBD1. The CDR3 totals 14 residues. The V and J ends lost 3 bases and 7 bases, in that order; junction bases with no gene match: 8. Germline values: CDR1 SGHDN, CDR2 FVKESK. The CDR3 spells CASSQIQGAREQYF. In DNA form, the CDR3 reads TGTGCCAGCAGCCAGATCCAGGGGGCGCGGGAGCAGTACTTC.

The chain recombines TRBV10-3 with TRBJ2-7, with a possible D match to TRBD1 (6 bases). With 6 bases removed from V and 3 bases from J, the gap between germline ends came to 15 bases. CDR1 ENHRY and CDR2 SYGVKD come from the germline V gene. The CDR3 loop spans 14 amino acids. The CDR3 nucleotides are TGTGCCATCAGGATTGGGGGACATCTCTACGAGCAGTACTTC. Translation: CAIRIGGHLYEQYF.

The gene calls are TRBV7-3 and TRBJ2-6; possibly TRBD2 for D (6 bases). CDR1 and CDR2 from the germline V gene are SGHTA and FQGTGA. V shed 0 bases and J shed 4 bases, with 10 bases lying between them. This CDR3 spans 16 amino acids. The CDR3 loop reads CASSLTAGTGANVLTF. As DNA, the CDR3 is TGTGCCAGCAGCTTAACAGCGGGCACCGGGGCCAACGTCCTGACTTTC.

The CDR3 sequence: CASSLATGRTDTQYF. CDR3 coding DNA: TGTGCCAGCAGCTTGGCGACAGGTCGCACAGATACGCAGTATTTT. V gene TRBV5-4 combines with J gene TRBJ2-3; possible D gene TRBD1, 6 bases. V was cut by 0 bases and J by 1 base, with 9 bases left in between. The germline V gene encodes CDR1 SGHNT and CDR2 YYREEE (reference sequence). The CDR3 runs 15 residues.

This chain joins TRBV5-1 and TRBJ2-1; 9 bases align to TRBD2. This CDR3 is built from 14 residues. V was pared by 0 bases and J by 6 bases, with 1 base of the junction left unmatched. From germline, CDR1 is SGHRS and CDR2 YFSETQ. This CDR3 reads CASSLGSGGNEQFF. DNA for the CDR3: TGCGCCAGCAGCTTGGGTAGCGGGGGCAATGAGCAGTTCTTC.

The chain links TRBV2 to TRBJ1-3, with D unclear. Germline values: CDR1 SNHLY, CDR2 FYNNEI. V dropped 4 bases and J dropped 7 bases, with 2 bases sitting between them. The CDR3 consists of 10 residues. This CDR3 is CASSGNTIYF. The CDR3 nucleotides read TGTGCCAGCAGTGGTAACACCATATATTTT.

The rearrangement links TRBV6-5 to TRBJ1-3, with 9 bases lining up with TRBD1. The CDR3 extends over 15 amino acids. V shed 0 bases, J shed 4 bases, and the junction held 1 base outside the gene matches. CDR1 and CDR2 from the germline V gene are MNHEY and SVGAGI. The CDR3 region has the DNA TGTGCCAGCAGTTACTCCGGGACAGGGGGAAACACCATATATTTT. It encodes CASSYSGTGGNTIYF.

Points on this clone: In the same sample, other DNA sequences code for this CDR3. This rearrangement joins TRBV6-2 or TRBV6-3 to TRBJ2-2; D remains ambiguous. V was pared by 0 bases and J by 4 bases, with 6 bases between. From germline, CDR1 is MNHEY and CDR2 SVGEGT. This CDR3 region has 14 residues. The CDR3 DNA reads TGTGCCAGCAGTTACTCGCGAGGCACCGGGGAGCTGTTTTTT. This translates into CASSYSRGTGELFF.

As for this clone: The same CDR3 can be traced to other DNA sequences in this sample. This chain joins TRBV5-4 and TRBJ2-7, with 11 bases identical to TRBD2. Germline assignment: CDR1 SGHNT and CDR2 YYREEE (reference sequence). The J segment lost 1 base and the V segment lost 1 base, leaving 1 base of the junction unmatched. The CDR3 length is 15 residues. CDR3 loop: CASSLTSGSSYEQYF. The CDR3 coding sequence is TGTGCCAGCAGCTTGACTAGCGGGAGTTCCTACGAGCAGTACTTC.

V is TRBV5-6 and J is TRBJ2-2; 12 bases are a match to TRBD1. This CDR3 comprises 16 residues. The V segment lost 1 base and the J segment 6 bases; nucleotides outside the gene matches: 4. Germline V gene data show CDR1 as SGHDT and CDR2 as YYEEEE. The CDR3 protein is CASSLWDRGPSGELFF. The CDR3 DNA is TGTGCCAGCAGCTTGTGGGACAGGGGGCCGTCCGGGGAGCTGTTTTTT.

This clone came up once. This chain links TRBV12-3 or TRBV12-4 with TRBJ1-1; a possible D gene is TRBD1 (6 bases). This CDR3 is 13 amino acids long. The V and J ends lost 6 bases and 3 bases respectively, with 11 bases between them. This chain's CDR3 is CASRRTVHTEAFF. The CDR3 DNA is TGTGCCAGCAGGAGGACAGTCCACACTGAAGCTTTCTTT.

This clone has more than one count but fewer than ten. The chain combines TRBV10-3 with TRBJ1-2, with a tentative D call TRBD1 (6 bases). The CDR3 spans 17 residues. Trimming shortened V by 0 bases and J by 0 bases, and 14 bases separated the two germline ends. Germline CDR1 and CDR2: ENHRY and SYGVKD. Here the CDR3 reads CAISESGGLKANYGYTF. For the CDR3, the DNA is TGTGCCATCAGTGAGTCCGGGGGGCTTAAAGCTAACTATGGCTACACCTTC.

This clone came up a few times. The J gene is TRBJ2-5, the V gene TRBV23-1, with 7 bases matching TRBD1. TRBV23-1 is an ORF, and what it does is uncertain. With 2 bases clipped from V and 2 bases from J, the junction kept 8 bases outside the gene matches. The CDR3 extends over 16 amino acids. The CDR3 DNA reads TGCGCCAGCAGTCAAAATATGGGCAGGGGGCAAGAGACCCAGTACTTC. Its protein product is CASSQNMGRGQETQYF.

The chain has TRBV12-3 or TRBV12-4 and TRBJ1-1; D gene ambiguous. CDR3 size: 13 residues. The V end lost 2 bases, the J end lost 1 base, and 5 bases lay between the germline ends. The CDR3, as DNA: TGTGCCAGCAGTTTACAGCAGAACACTGAAGCTTTCTTT. It is translated as CASSLQQNTEAFF.

J is TRBJ1-4 and V is TRBV19; D is perhaps TRBD1 (5 bases). This CDR3 is 12 amino acids long. The germline V gene encodes CDR1 LNHDA and CDR2 SQIVND (reference sequence). V lost 5 bases to trimming and J lost 8 bases, with 9 bases between them. DNA of the CDR3: TGTGCCAGTAGTGATCGACAGGAAAAACTGTTTTTT. Its protein product is CASSDRQEKLFF.